Sequencing of this T cell receptor (beta chain) was carried out in a study of T cells in Graves' hyperthyroidism and ophthalmopathy. Ophthalmopathy patients all had a Clinical Activity Score of at least 3, a NOSPECS grade of at least 4 and disease under 3 months old. Fresh peripheral blood, 9.5 to 10 ml of it, supplied the PBMCs. Looked up from germline, CDR1 is MNHEY and CDR2 is SVGAGI. The CDR3 has 15 amino acids. V lost 0 bases and J 3 bases, leaving 8 bases between the germline ends. This clonotype was seen repeatedly, ten times or more. Amplified regions were TCR beta CDR3 sequences from RNA transcripts. Carried out on the TCR CDR3, a first-round RT-PCR used the HTBI primer set. TCRdb called the multiplex PCR reads again in MiXCR, with one record for every CDR3 protein. Of about 330,000 distinct CDR3 sequences listed, approximately 14% are singletons.

Input material: blood. The genes are TRBV6-5 and TRBJ1-4, with D possibly TRBD1 on 5 matching bases. This receptor was identified in a middle-aged woman with Graves' ophthalmopathy. The CDR3 DNA sequence: TGTGCCAGCAGTTACTCGGGGGTTCCTAATGAAAAACTGTTTTTT. Protein: CASSYSGVPNEKLFF.